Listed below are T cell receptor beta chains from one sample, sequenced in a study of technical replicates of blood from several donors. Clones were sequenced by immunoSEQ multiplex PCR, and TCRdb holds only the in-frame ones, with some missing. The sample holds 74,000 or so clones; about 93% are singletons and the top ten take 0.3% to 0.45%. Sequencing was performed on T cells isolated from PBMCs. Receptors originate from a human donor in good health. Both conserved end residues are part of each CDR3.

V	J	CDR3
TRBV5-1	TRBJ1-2	CASTTGSGYGYTF
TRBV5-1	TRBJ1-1	CASSTGMEAFF
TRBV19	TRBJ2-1	CASSIISGLGNEQFF
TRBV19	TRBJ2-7	CASSGLDSNYEQYF
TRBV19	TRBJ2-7	CASSIEQSYEQYF
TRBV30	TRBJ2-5	CAYRVAGGPETQYF
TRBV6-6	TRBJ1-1	CASSKGQGLYDTEAFF
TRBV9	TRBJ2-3	CASSVVGGPTDTQYF
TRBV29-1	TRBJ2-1	CSLGLAGRNEQFF
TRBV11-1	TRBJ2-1	CASGLAVTNEQFF
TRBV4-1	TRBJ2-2	CASRRLEGTGELFF
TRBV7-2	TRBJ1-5	CASSPRTGNQPQHF
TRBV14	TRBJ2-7	CASSQNFGTGQYF
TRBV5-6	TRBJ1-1	CASSYASERAFF
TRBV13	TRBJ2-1	CASSLGSPSGSYNEQFF
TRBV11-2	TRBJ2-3	CASSPRPGLATDTQYF
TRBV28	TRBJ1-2	CASSSGQGGKGYTF
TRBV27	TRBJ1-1	CASSLQGAYTEAFF
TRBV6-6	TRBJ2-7	CASSYRRAGADEQYF
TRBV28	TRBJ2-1	CASTNRVGEQFF